This T cell receptor beta chain was sequenced for a study of shared clonotypes between healthy human individuals. V lost 6 bases to trimming and J lost 8 bases, with 13 bases between them. The CDR3 consists of 11 residues. In germline, CDR1 is DFQATT, CDR2 SNEGSKA (reference sequence). Only one count was recorded for this clone. Produced via immunoSEQ multiplex PCR; TCRdb's table is partial and in-frame only. The sample carries about 1 million clones, around 74% recorded once. The source of this sequence is a man in his late teens or twenties in good health. Sequencing was performed on memory CD4+ T cells sorted from blood. Subset given: CD45RA-negative fraction. This sequence joins TRBV20-1 and TRBJ1-2, with a tentative D call TRBD1 (6 bases). The CDR3: CSAWGGDGYTF. CDR3 bases: TGCAGTGCATGGGGGGGCGACGGCTACACCTTC.